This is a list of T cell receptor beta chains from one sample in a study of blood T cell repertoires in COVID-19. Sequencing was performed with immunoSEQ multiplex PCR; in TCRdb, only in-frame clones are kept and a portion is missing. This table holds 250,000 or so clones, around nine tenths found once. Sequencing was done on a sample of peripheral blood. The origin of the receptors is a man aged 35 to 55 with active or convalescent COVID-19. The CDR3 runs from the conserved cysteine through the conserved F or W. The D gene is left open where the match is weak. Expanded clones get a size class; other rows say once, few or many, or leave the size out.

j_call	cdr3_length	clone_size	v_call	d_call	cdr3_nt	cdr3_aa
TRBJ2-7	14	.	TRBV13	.	TGTGCCAGCAGCTTTCCCGGCGGTTCCTACGAGCAGTACTTC	CASSFPGGSYEQYF
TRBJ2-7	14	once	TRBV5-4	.	TGTGCCAGCAGCTTGGGCGTGTCCTCCTACGAGCAGTACTTC	CASSLGVSSYEQYF
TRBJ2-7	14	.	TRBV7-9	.	TGTGCCAGCAGCTCATCTAGCGACTCCTACGAGCAGTACTTC	CASSSSSDSYEQYF
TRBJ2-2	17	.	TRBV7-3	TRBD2	TGTGCCAGCAGCACCCACGGCCGTCTAGCGGGAGGAGGGGAGCTGTTTTTT	CASSTHGRLAGGGELFF
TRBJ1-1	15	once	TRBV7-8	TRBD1	TGTGCCAGCAGCTTATACGGGACAGGGTCATTGGCGGCTTTCTTT	CASSLYGTGSLAAFF
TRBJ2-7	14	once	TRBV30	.	TGTGCCTGGAGTGAGGGGGAGGGCCTCTACGAGCAGTACTTC	CAWSEGEGLYEQYF
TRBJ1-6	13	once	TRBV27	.	TGTGCCAGCAGCCAGGGTTTTAATTCACCCCTCCACTTT	CASSQGFNSPLHF
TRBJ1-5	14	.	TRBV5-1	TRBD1	TGCGCCAGCAGCACGGGACAGTTTAATCAGCCCCAGCATTTT	CASSTGQFNQPQHF
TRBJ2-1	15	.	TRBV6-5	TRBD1	TGTGCCAGCAGCCTCGGACAGGTCTCCTACAATGAGCAGTTCTTC	CASSLGQVSYNEQFF
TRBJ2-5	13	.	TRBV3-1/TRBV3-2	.	TGTGCCAGCAGCCAAGGACGGGAAGAGACCCAGTACTTC	CASSQGREETQYF
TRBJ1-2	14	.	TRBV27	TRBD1	TGTGCCAGCGGGAAGGACAGGGGTCACTATGGCTACACCTTC	CASGKDRGHYGYTF
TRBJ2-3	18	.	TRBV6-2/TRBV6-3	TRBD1	TGTGCCAGCAGTTACTCGTTTCTCTCGGGACAGGGAAAAGATACGCAGTATTTT	CASSYSFLSGQGKDTQYF
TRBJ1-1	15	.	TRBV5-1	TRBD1	TGCGCCAGCAGCGAGGGACAGGGGGCAGGCACTGAAGCTTTCTTT	CASSEGQGAGTEAFF
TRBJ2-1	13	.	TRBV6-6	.	TGTGCCAGCAGTCCTCTTTCGGAGATGGAGCAGTTCTTC	CASSPLSEMEQFF
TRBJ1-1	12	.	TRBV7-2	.	TGTGCCAGCAGCTTATCAGGGGTCAAAGCTTTCTTT	CASSLSGVKAFF
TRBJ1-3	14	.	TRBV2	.	TGTGCCAGCAGTGGGGGGCGGACCGGAAACACCATATATTTT	CASSGGRTGNTIYF
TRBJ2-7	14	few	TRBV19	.	TGTGCCAGTAGTATGAACTACCCAACCGGGGAGCAGTACTTC	CASSMNYPTGEQYF
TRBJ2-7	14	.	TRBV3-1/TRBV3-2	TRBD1	TGTGCCAGCAGCCAGAAGGGGGCGAACGACGAGCAGTACTTC	CASSQKGANDEQYF
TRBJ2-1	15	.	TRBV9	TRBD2	TGTGCCAGCAGCGCGACTAGCGGCTTCTACAATGAGCAGTTCTTC	CASSATSGFYNEQFF
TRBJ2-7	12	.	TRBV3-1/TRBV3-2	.	TGTGCCAGCAGCCTTAGCTCCTACGAGCAGTACTTC	CASSLSSYEQYF
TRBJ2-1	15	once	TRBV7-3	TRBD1	TGTGCCAGCAGCGAACCGCGACAGGGCAAGAAGAGGGAGTTCTTC	CASSEPRQGKKREFF
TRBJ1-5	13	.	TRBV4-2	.	TGTGCCAGCAGCCAAGGACAGAATCAGCCCCAGCATTTT	CASSQGQNQPQHF
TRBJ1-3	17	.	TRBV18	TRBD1	TGTGCCAGCTCACCCGTCCCCACGACGACAGGGTGGAACACCATATATTTT	CASSPVPTTTGWNTIYF
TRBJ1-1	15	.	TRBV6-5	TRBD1	TGTGCCAGCAGTTTCAACAGGGGGCTGGGAACTGAAGCTTTCTTT	CASSFNRGLGTEAFF
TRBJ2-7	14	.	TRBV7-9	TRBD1	TGTGCCAGCAGTCCTACCGGGACAGCTCAAGAGCAGTACTTC	CASSPTGTAQEQYF
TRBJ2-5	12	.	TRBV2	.	TGTGCCAGCAGTGAAGTACAGGAGACCCAGTACTTC	CASSEVQETQYF
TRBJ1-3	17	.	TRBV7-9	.	TGTGCCAGCAGCAGAGAGGGACACGGAAATAGACCAAACACCATATATTTT	CASSREGHGNRPNTIYF
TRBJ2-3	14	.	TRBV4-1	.	TGCGCCAGCAGCCATTCTCTAGCGTCCGACACGCAGTATTTT	CASSHSLASDTQYF
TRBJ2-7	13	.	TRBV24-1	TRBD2	TGTGCCACCAGTGATGGGACTAGAGATGAGCAGTACTTC	CATSDGTRDEQYF
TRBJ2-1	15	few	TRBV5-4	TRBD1	TGTGCCAGCAGCGGCGGACAGGGGGCCTACAATGAGCAGTTCTTC	CASSGGQGAYNEQFF
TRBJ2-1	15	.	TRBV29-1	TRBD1	TGCAGCGTTGAACCCCGCCGGACAGGGGGCGGTGAGCAGTTCTTC	CSVEPRRTGGGEQFF
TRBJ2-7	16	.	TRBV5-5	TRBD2	TGTGCCAGCAGCTCTGGCCGGGAGGGGAGCGCCTACGAGCAGTACTTC	CASSSGREGSAYEQYF
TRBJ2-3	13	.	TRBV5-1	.	TGCGCCAGTTCGCCGGGAAGCACAGATACGCAGTATTTT	CASSPGSTDTQYF
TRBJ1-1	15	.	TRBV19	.	TGTGCCAGTATAGTATACGGGGGGCAAGGTACTGAAGCTTTCTTT	CASIVYGGQGTEAFF
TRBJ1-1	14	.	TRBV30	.	TGTGCCTGGAGTGCTGGCGCGGGGAACACTGAAGCTTTCTTT	CAWSAGAGNTEAFF
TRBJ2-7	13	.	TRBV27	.	TGTGCCAGCAGGCGAGCGGACAGCTACGAGCAGTACTTC	CASRRADSYEQYF
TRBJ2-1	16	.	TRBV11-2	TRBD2	TGTGCCAGCAGCAATCTCGGACTAGCGGGGTACAATGAGCAGTTCTTC	CASSNLGLAGYNEQFF
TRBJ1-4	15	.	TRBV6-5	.	TGTGCCAGCAGTTACGGGGGGGGTTTACATGAAAAACTGTTTTTT	CASSYGGGLHEKLFF
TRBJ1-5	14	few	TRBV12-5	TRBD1	TGTGCTAGTGGCAGAGGGACAGTAAATCAGCCCCAGCATTTT	CASGRGTVNQPQHF
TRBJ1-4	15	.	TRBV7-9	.	TGTGCCAGCAGCTTAGCGGTCGAGTTCGGTGAAAAACTGTTTTTT	CASSLAVEFGEKLFF
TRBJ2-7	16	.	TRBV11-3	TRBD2	TGTGCCAGCAGCCGCGGGGGTCTAGCGGAATACTACGAGCAGTACTTC	CASSRGGLAEYYEQYF
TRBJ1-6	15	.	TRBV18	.	TGTGCCAGCTCACCACAGGAGGGAACCTATTCACCCCTCCACTTT	CASSPQEGTYSPLHF
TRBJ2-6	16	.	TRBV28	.	TGTGCCAGCAGTTTTCAGGGGAAATCTGGGGCCAACGTCCTGACTTTC	CASSFQGKSGANVLTF
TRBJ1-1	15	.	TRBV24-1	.	TGTGCCACCAGTGACGCCCCCAGGGCGCACACTGAAGCTTTCTTT	CATSDAPRAHTEAFF
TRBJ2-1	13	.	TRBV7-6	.	TGTGCCAGCAGCACCCAGGTAGATACTGAGCAGTTCTTC	CASSTQVDTEQFF
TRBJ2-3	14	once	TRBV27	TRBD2	TGTGCCAGCAGTTCTAGCGGAAACACAGATACGCAGTATTTT	CASSSSGNTDTQYF
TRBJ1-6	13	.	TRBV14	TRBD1	TGTGCCACCTCAAGGGGGCTTGTTTCACCCCTCCACTTT	CATSRGLVSPLHF
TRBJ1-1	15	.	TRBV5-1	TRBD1	TGCGCCAGCAGCTTCCGGACAGGGCTAAACACTGAAGCTTTCTTT	CASSFRTGLNTEAFF
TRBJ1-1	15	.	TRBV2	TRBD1	TGTGCCAGCAGGGTGACAGGGGTGAAGAACACTGAAGCTTTCTTT	CASRVTGVKNTEAFF
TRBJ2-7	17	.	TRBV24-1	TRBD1	TGTGCCACCAGTGATTTCACCTCGCCCAGGGGGTCCTACGAGCAGTACTTC	CATSDFTSPRGSYEQYF
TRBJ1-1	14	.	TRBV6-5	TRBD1	TGTGCCAGCGAATTTACAGGGGGACCCCCTGAAGCTTTCTTT	CASEFTGGPPEAFF
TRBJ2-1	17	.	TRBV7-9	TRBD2	TGTGCCAGCAGCAACCTAGGACTAGCGGTATCCTACAATGAGCAGTTCTTC	CASSNLGLAVSYNEQFF
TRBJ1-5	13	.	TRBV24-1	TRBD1	TGTGCCACCAGAGACAGGGCCTTTTCGCCCCAGCATTTT	CATRDRAFSPQHF